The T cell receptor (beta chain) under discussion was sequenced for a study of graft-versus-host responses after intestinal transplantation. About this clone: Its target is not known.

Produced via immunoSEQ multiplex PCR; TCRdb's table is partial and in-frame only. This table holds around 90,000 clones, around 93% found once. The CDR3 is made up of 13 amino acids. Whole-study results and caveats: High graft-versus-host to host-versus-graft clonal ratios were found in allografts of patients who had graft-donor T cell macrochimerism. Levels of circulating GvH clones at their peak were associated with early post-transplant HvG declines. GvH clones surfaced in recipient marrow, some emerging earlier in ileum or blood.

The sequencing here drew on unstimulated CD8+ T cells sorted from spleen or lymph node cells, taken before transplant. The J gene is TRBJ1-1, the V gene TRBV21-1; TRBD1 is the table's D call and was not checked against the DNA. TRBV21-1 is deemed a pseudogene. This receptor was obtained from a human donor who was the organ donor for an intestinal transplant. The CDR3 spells CASSGTVNTEAFF. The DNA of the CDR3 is TGTGCCAGCAGCGGAACAGTGAACACTGAAGCTTTCTTT.